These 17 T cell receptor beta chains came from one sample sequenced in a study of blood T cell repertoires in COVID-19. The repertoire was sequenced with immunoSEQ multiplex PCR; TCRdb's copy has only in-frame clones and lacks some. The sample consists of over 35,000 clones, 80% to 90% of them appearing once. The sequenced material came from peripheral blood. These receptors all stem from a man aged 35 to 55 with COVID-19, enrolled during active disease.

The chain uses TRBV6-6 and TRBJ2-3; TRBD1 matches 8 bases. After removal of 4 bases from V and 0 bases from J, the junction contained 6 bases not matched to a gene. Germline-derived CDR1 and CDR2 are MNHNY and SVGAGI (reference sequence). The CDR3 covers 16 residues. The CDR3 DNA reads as TGTGCCAGCAGTTGGGGACAGGTTTCTAGCACAGATACGCAGTATTTT. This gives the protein CASSWGQVSSTDTQYF.

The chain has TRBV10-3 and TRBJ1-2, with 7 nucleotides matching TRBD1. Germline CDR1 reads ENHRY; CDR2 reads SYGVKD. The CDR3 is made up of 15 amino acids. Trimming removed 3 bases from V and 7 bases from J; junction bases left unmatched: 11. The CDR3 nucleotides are TGTGCCATCAGTGACGGGGGAAGGGGGCTAGGTGGCTACACCTTC. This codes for CAISDGGRGLGGYTF.

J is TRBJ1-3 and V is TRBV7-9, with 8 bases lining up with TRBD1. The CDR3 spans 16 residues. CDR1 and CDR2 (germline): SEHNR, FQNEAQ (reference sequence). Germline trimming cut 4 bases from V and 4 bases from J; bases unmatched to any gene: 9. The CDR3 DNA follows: TGTGCCAGCAGCTACCCGGGACAGGTTAAAGGAAACACCATATATTTT. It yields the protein CASSYPGQVKGNTIYF.

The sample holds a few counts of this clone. The CDR3 reads CASSEVGGPPMNTEAFF. CDR3 sequence (DNA): TGTGCCAGCAGTGAAGTGGGGGGGCCTCCTATGAACACTGAAGCTTTCTTT. J is TRBJ1-1 and V is TRBV2, with D possibly TRBD1 on 6 matching bases. The CDR3 spans 17 residues. Trimming pared 1 base from V and 0 bases from J, leaving 15 bases between. Germline CDR1 SNHLY, CDR2 FYNNEI. Full variable domain (rest looked up from reference TRBV2 and TRBJ1-1): EPEVTQTPSHQVTQMGQEVILRCVPISNHLYFYWYRQILGQKVEFLVSFYNNEISEKSEIFDDQFSVERPDGSNFTLKIRSTKLEDSAMYFCASSEVGGPPMNTEAFFGQGTRLTVV.

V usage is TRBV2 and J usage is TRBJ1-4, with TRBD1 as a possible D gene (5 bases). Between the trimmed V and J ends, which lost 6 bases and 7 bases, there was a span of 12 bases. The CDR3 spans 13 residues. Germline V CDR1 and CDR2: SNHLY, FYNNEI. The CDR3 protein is CASRGRDSEKLFF. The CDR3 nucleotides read TGTGCCAGCAGGGGCCGGGACTCTGAAAAACTGTTTTTT.

DNA for the CDR3: TGTGCCAGCAGTATTACAGGGGGCGCGGAGGGCTACACCTTC. Translation gives CASSITGGAEGYTF. The chain links TRBV6-6 to TRBJ1-2; 9 nucleotides align to TRBD1. The CDR3 contains 14 residues. CDR1 is MNHNY and CDR2 is SVGAGI in the germline V gene (reference sequence). The V gene end was trimmed by 5 bases and the J gene end by 8 bases; junction bases not matched to a gene: 9.

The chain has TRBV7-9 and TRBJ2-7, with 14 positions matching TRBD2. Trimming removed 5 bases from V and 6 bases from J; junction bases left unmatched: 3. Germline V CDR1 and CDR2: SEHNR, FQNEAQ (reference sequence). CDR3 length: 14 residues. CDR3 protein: CASSPGLAGAEQYF. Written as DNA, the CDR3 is TGTGCCAGCAGCCCGGGACTAGCGGGAGCCGAGCAGTACTTC.

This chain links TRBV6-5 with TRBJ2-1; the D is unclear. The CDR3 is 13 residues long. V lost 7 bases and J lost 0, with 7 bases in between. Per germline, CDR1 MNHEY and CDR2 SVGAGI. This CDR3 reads CASKPGSYNEQFF. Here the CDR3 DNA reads TGTGCCAGCAAACCGGGCTCCTACAATGAGCAGTTCTTC.

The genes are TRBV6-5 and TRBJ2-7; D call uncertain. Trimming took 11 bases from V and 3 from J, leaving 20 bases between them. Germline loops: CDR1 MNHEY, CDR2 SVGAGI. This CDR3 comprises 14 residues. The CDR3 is CARLSTGGNYEQYF. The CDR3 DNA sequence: TGTGCCCGACTGTCAACCGGTGGTAACTACGAGCAGTACTTC.

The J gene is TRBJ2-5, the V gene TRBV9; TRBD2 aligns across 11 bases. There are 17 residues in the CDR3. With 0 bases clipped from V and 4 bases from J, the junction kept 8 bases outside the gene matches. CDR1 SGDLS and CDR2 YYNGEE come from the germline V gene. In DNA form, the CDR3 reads TGTGCCAGCAGCGTAGACGGTAGCGGGGGGGTTTTAGAGACCCAGTACTTC. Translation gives CASSVDGSGGVLETQYF.

CDR3 protein: CASSDNPGQGNSPLHF. Here the CDR3 DNA reads TGTGCCAGCAGTGACAATCCGGGACAGGGGAATTCACCCCTCCACTTT. The V call is TRBV6-4, the J call TRBJ1-6; 10 bases match TRBD1. Germline V gene lookup returns CDR1 MRHNA and CDR2 SNTAGT. CDR3 length equals 16 residues. The V gene end was trimmed by 2 bases and the J gene end by 7 bases; junction bases not matched to a gene: 5.

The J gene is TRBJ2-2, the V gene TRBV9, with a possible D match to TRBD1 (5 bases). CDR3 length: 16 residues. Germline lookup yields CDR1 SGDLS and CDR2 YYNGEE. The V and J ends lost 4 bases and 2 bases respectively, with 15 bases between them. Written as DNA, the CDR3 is TGTGCCAGCAGCTTCCCTCGGACAAAAAACACCGGGGAGCTGTTTTTT. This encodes CASSFPRTKNTGELFF.

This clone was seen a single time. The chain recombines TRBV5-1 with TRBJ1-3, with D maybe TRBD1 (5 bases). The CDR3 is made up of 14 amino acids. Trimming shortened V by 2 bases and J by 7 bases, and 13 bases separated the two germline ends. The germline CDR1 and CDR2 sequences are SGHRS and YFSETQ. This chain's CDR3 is CASSLESGGNTIYF. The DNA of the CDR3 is TGCGCCAGCAGCTTAGAATCCGGGGGGAACACCATATATTTT.

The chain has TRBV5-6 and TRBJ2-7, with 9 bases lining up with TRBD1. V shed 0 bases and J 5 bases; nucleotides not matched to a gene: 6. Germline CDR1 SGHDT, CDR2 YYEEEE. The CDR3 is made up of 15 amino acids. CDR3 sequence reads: CASSLAGTGLNEQYF. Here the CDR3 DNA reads TGTGCCAGCAGCTTGGCTGGGACAGGGCTGAACGAGCAGTACTTC.

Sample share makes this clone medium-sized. CDR3: CASSLLAMNTEAFF. In nucleotides, the CDR3 is TGTGCCAGCAGCTTACTAGCCATGAACACTGAAGCTTTCTTT. V is TRBV11-2 and J is TRBJ1-1; D remains ambiguous. Germline V gives CDR1 SGHAT, CDR2 FQNNGV. This CDR3 has 14 residues. With 2 bases removed from V and 0 bases from J, the gap between germline ends came to 7 bases.

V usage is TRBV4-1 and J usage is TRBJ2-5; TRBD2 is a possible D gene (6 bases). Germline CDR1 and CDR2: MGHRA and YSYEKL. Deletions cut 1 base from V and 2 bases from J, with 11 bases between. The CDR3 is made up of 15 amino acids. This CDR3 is CASSQVSSGQETQYF. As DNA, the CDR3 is TGCGCCAGCAGCCAAGTGAGTAGCGGTCAAGAGACCCAGTACTTC.

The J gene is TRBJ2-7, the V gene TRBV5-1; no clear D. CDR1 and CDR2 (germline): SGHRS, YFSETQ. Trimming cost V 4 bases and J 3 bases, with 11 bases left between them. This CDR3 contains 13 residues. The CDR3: CASSPETVYEQYF. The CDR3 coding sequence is TGCGCCAGCAGCCCGGAGACGGTCTACGAGCAGTACTTC.